This T cell receptor beta chain emerged from a study of blood T cells in healthy people across ages. The study, taken as a whole, reports: Measured against age, TCR beta diversity per million T cells decreased in a roughly linear manner.

Germline CDR1 MNHEY, CDR2 SVGAGI. Germline trimming cut 8 bases from V and 0 bases from J; bases unmatched to any gene: 11. The CDR3 spans 16 residues. Drawn from each donor were around 10 milliliters of peripheral blood. In the case of this clonotype: What it binds is unknown.

A sample-barcoded 5' primer and a J-beta primer mix were used in a second PCR of about 7 to 11 cycles. TCRdb re-called the 5' RACE reads through MiXCR, storing one row per CDR3 protein. The data show roughly 2 million distinct CDR3 sequences, around half seen once. The origin of this receptor is a woman between 35 and 50 years old in good health. J is TRBJ2-5 and V is TRBV6-5, with 8 bases identical to TRBD2. Sequenced sample: blood. CDR3 sequence (DNA): TGTGCCAGCCGAGTCAGCGCGGGGGGCTACCAAGAGACCCAGTACTTC. This encodes CASRVSAGGYQETQYF.